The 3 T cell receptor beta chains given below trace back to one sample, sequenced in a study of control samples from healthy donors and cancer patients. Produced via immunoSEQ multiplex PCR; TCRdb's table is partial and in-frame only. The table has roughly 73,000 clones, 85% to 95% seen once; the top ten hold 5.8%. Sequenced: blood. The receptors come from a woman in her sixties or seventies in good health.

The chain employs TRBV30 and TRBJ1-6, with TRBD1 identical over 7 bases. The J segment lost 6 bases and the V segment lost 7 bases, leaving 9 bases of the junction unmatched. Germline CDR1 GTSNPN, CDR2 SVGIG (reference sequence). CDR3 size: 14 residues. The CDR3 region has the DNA TGTGCCTCCAATATGGGACAGTCTAATTCACCCCTCCACTTT. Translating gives CASNMGQSNSPLHF.

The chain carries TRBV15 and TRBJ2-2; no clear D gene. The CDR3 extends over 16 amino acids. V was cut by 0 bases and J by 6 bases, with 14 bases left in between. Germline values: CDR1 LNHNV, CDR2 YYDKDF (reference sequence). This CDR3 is CATSRDRAARAGELFF. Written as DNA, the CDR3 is TGTGCCACCAGCAGAGATAGGGCTGCTCGGGCCGGGGAGCTGTTTTTT.

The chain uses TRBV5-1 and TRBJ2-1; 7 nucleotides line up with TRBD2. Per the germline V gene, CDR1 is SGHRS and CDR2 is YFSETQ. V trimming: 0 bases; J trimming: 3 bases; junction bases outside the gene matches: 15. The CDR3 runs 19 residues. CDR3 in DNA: TGCGCCAGCAGCTTGGTGGCGGGAGAAGGTGGGGGTGACTACAATGAGCAGTTCTTC. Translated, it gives CASSLVAGEGGGDYNEQFF.